This T cell receptor beta chain was sequenced during a study of CD8 T cells in Susac syndrome. Random hexamers were used to reverse transcribe an amount of roughly 0.45 to 1 ug RNA. TCR beta CDR3 was amplified by immunoSEQ covering 54 Vbeta and 13 Jbeta. From the immunoSEQ multiplex PCR reads, TCRdb called clonotypes with MiXCR, one entry per CDR3 protein. The sample shows under 550,000 distinct CDR3 sequences, around 83% of them seen only once. Germline V gene sequence: CDR1 LNHDA, CDR2 SQIVND (reference sequence). V was pared by 1 base and J by 6 bases, with 9 bases between. The CDR3 is 13 amino acids.

The chain carries TRBV19 and TRBJ1-1, with unresolved D. Sequencing input: CD8+ T cells from PBMCs. This TCR came from a human donor with multiple sclerosis. This chain's CDR3 is CASSIGAWAEAFF. The CDR3 nucleotides read TGTGCCAGTAGTATAGGGGCTTGGGCTGAAGCTTTCTTT. Combining the CDR3 with reference TRBV19 and TRBJ1-1 gives the whole variable domain DGGITQSPKYLFRKEGQNVTLSCEQNLNHDAMYWYRQDPGQGLRLIYYSQIVNDFQKGDIAEGYSVSREKKESFPLTVTSAQKNPTAFYLCASSIGAWAEAFFGQGTRLTVV.